This passage covers 31 T cell receptor beta chains from one sample sequenced in a study of Ad26.COV2.S vaccination and SARS-CoV-2 variants. The repertoire was sequenced with immunoSEQ multiplex PCR; TCRdb's copy has only in-frame clones and lacks some. The sample consists of about 480,000 clones, roughly 89% of them appearing once. Stated treatment: 15 to 20 received Ad26.COV2.S at low or high dose, single or two shots; about 5 received placebo; per-sample allocation not given. Material that was analyzed had been drawn on day 63 after the first vaccine or placebo injection. Sequencing used peripheral blood, obtained in a trial of Ad26.COV2.S vaccine versus placebo. Every receptor here comes from a person between 18 and 65 years old who received the Ad26.COV2.S COVID-19 vaccine or a placebo.

The J gene is TRBJ2-1, the V gene TRBV3-1 (or the pseudogene TRBV3-2); 8 nucleotides match TRBD2. Germline V gene lookup returns CDR1 LGHDT and CDR2 YNNKEL (reference sequence). The CDR3 length is 12 residues. Trimming removed 0 bases from V and 14 bases from J; junction bases left unmatched: 3. For the CDR3, the DNA is TGTGCCAGCAGCCAAGAGGGACTAGTGAAGTTCTTC. Protein product: CASSQEGLVKFF.

The gene calls are TRBV28 and TRBJ1-1; a possible D gene is TRBD1 (6 bases). CDR3 length: 12 residues. Trimming pared 8 bases from V and 2 bases from J, leaving 9 bases between. Germline V CDR1 and CDR2: MDHEN, SYDVKM. The CDR3 here is CASGRGNTEAFF. The CDR3 nucleotides are TGTGCCAGCGGCAGGGGCAACACTGAAGCTTTCTTT. Full variable domain (outside the CDR3, taken from reference TRBV28 and TRBJ1-1): DVKVTQSSRYLVKRTGEKVFLECVQDMDHENMFWYRQDPGLGLRLIYFSYDVKMKEKGDIPEGYSVSREKKERFSLILESASTNQTSMYLCASGRGNTEAFFGQGTRLTVV.

This clone occurred a few times. The rearrangement links TRBV7-9 to TRBJ2-4; D is perhaps TRBD1 (6 bases). The CDR3 covers 16 residues. Looked up from germline, CDR1 is SEHNR and CDR2 is FQNEAQ (reference sequence). Trimming stripped 0 bases from V and 8 bases from J, with 17 bases between. CDR3 in amino acids: CASSLAQRGQWDIQYF. DNA for the CDR3: TGTGCCAGCAGCTTAGCCCAGCGAGGACAGTGGGACATTCAGTACTTC.

The chain links TRBV7-2 to TRBJ1-1; D remains ambiguous. CDR3 length: 13 amino acids. Germline CDR1 is SGHTA and CDR2 is FQGNSA. V was clipped by 4 bases and J by 0 bases, with 6 bases between them. The CDR3 DNA reads TGTGCCAGCAGCTCCCAGTTGAACACTGAAGCTTTCTTT. This gives the protein CASSSQLNTEAFF.

The chain combines TRBV30 with TRBJ2-7; D is unresolved. V shed 1 base and J shed 3 bases, with 13 bases lying between them. Germline V gene lookup returns CDR1 GTSNPN and CDR2 SVGIG (reference sequence). This CDR3 has 14 residues. The CDR3 DNA follows: TGTGCCTGGAGTGGCAGAAGGGCCAACTACGAGCAGTACTTC. Residues: CAWSGRRANYEQYF. The full variable domain, in which reference TRBV30 and TRBJ2-7 provide the parts outside the CDR3, is SQTIHQWPATLVQPVGSPLSLECTVEGTSNPNLYWYRQAAGRGLQLLFYSVGIGQISSEVPQNLSASRPQDRQFILSSKKLLLSDSGFYLCAWSGRRANYEQYFGPGTRLTVT.

V is TRBV18 and J is TRBJ2-1; TRBD2 matches 8 bases. The V gene end was trimmed by 0 bases and the J gene end by 7 bases; junction bases not matched to a gene: 8. The CDR3 sequence is 16 residues long. CDR1 KGHSH and CDR2 LQKENI come from the germline V gene. The CDR3 protein is CASSPPGTRGGNEQFF. CDR3 coding DNA: TGTGCCAGCTCACCACCCGGGACTAGGGGCGGGAATGAGCAGTTCTTC.

This clone came up once. The CDR3 here is CASSTRDFYEQYF. The CDR3 nucleotides read TGTGCCAGCAGCACCCGCGACTTCTACGAGCAGTACTTC. The chain recombines TRBV9 with TRBJ2-7; D not certain. CDR3 length: 13 residues. V gave up 4 bases and J gave up 3 bases, with 11 bases separating them. CDR1 is SGDLS, CDR2 YYNGEE, per germline. The full variable domain, in which reference TRBV9 and TRBJ2-7 provide the parts outside the CDR3, is DSGVTQTPKHLITATGQRVTLRCSPRSGDLSVYWYQQSLDQGLQFLIQYYNGEERAKGNILERFSAQQFPDLHSELNLSSLELGDSALYFCASSTRDFYEQYFGPGTRLTVT.

This rearrangement joins TRBV30 to TRBJ1-4, with a possible D match to TRBD1 (5 bases). The germline gives CDR1 GTSNPN, CDR2 SVGIG (reference sequence). This CDR3 region has 17 residues. V was clipped by 5 bases and J by 3 bases, with 22 bases between them. This CDR3 reads CAWDFGAPRRPNEKLFF. The CDR3 region has the DNA TGTGCCTGGGATTTCGGGGCCCCCCGTCGACCTAATGAAAAACTGTTTTTT.

The genes are TRBV27 and TRBJ2-3; 7 bases match TRBD2. Trimming cost V 6 bases and J 4 bases; bases outside gene matches: 4. Germline CDR1 MNHEY, CDR2 SMNVEV (reference sequence). This CDR3 spans 13 amino acids. CDR3 DNA: TGTGCCAGCAGGAGGGGAGGGTCAGATACGCAGTATTTT. It encodes CASRRGGSDTQYF.

The CDR3 DNA reads as TGTGCCAGCAGTTCCAACACCGGGACAGGGGGCGCAGATACGCAGTATTTT. It translates to CASSSNTGTGGADTQYF. The chain couples TRBV6-2 or TRBV6-3 to TRBJ2-3; TRBD1 aligns across 12 bases. CDR3 length: 17 residues. J gave up 4 bases and V 4 bases, and 9 bases lay outside the gene matches. Germline loops: CDR1 MNHEY, CDR2 SVGEGT.

In its sample, this clone was seen once. The chain uses TRBV9 and TRBJ1-4, with 7 bases identical to TRBD1. The germline CDR1 and CDR2 sequences are SGDLS and YYNGEE. V lost 4 bases and J lost 5; bases outside the gene matches: 2. The CDR3 consists of 13 residues. CDR3 sequence (DNA): TGTGCCAGCAGCCCCAGGGGGAATGAAAAACTGTTTTTT. As protein: CASSPRGNEKLFF.

J is TRBJ1-4 and V is TRBV19; D perhaps matches TRBD1 (5 bases). CDR1 is LNHDA, CDR2 SQIVND, per germline (reference sequence). V shed 4 bases and J shed 6 bases, with 15 bases lying between them. CDR3 length: 15 residues. The CDR3 sequence: CASSRGTPGDEKLFF. In nucleotides, the CDR3 is TGTGCCAGTAGTAGGGGCACACCCGGGGATGAAAAACTGTTTTTT.

The chain recombines TRBV7-9 with TRBJ1-4, with no clear D. V was clipped by 5 bases and J by 8 bases, with 15 bases between them. Germline V gives CDR1 SEHNR, CDR2 FQNEAQ (reference sequence). The CDR3 runs to 14 residues. This CDR3 is CASSPRTVQEKLFF. The CDR3 DNA sequence: TGTGCCAGCAGCCCTCGAACAGTTCAAGAAAAACTGTTTTTT.

This clone was counted once. The J gene is TRBJ2-5, the V gene TRBV28; D might be TRBD2 (7 bases). The V end lost 2 bases, the J end lost 4 bases, and 11 bases lay between the germline ends. This CDR3 is built from 14 residues. Germline CDR1 reads MDHEN; CDR2 reads SYDVKM. CDR3 sequence: CASSLMGGGETQYF. The CDR3 DNA reads TGTGCCAGCAGTTTAATGGGAGGGGGAGAGACCCAGTACTTC.

The V and J genes are TRBV7-9 and TRBJ1-2, with D possibly matching TRBD1 (6 bases). V was shortened by 2 bases and J by 6 bases, with 19 bases between the two germline ends. The CDR3 consists of 16 residues. The germline CDR1 and CDR2 sequences are SEHNR and FQNEAQ (reference sequence). The CDR3 loop reads CASSLRRTDRDHGYTF. The CDR3 DNA is TGTGCCAGCAGCTTAAGAAGGACAGATAGGGACCATGGCTACACCTTC.

V usage is TRBV29-1 and J usage is TRBJ1-2, with D possibly matching TRBD1 (6 bases). Germline CDR1 reads SQVTM; CDR2 reads ANQGSEA. The CDR3 spans 13 residues. Trimming took 4 bases from V and 0 from J, leaving 9 bases between them. In nucleotides, the CDR3 is TGCAGCGTTGGACAGGCATCTAACTATGGCTACACCTTC. Translation gives CSVGQASNYGYTF.

The rearrangement joins TRBV5-4 to TRBJ1-1; D unclear. The germline V gene has CDR1 SGHNT and CDR2 YYREEE (reference sequence). The V gene lost 7 bases and the J gene lost 4 bases, with 17 bases spanning the gap. The CDR3 is 14 amino acids. Written as DNA, the CDR3 is TGTGCCAGCGCTCCCGAGACCTCGAGCACTGAAGCTTTCTTT. Translating gives CASAPETSSTEAFF. Full variable domain (missing parts from reference TRBV5-4 and TRBJ1-1): ETGVTQSPTHLIKTRGQQVTLRCSSQSGHNTVSWYQQALGQGPQFIFQYYREEENGRGNFPPRFSGLQFPNYSSELNVNALELDDSALYLCASAPETSSTEAFFGQGTRLTVV.

This chain connects TRBV5-6 to TRBJ2-5; D uncertain. There are 12 residues in the CDR3. The germline V and J ends were trimmed by 4 bases and 5 bases, with 9 bases remaining between them. CDR1 and CDR2 from the germline V gene are SGHDT and YYEEEE. The CDR3: CASSRRLETQYF. DNA for the CDR3: TGTGCCAGCAGCCGGCGCCTTGAGACCCAGTACTTC.

The chain links TRBV30 to TRBJ1-6; no clear D. Germline loops: CDR1 GTSNPN, CDR2 SVGIG (reference sequence). V was shortened by 3 bases and J by 9 bases, with 12 bases between the two germline ends. This CDR3 contains 13 residues. The CDR3, as DNA: TGTGCCTGGAGGGAATGGAATACTTCACCCCTCCACTTT. Its translation: CAWREWNTSPLHF.

This chain connects TRBV10-3 to TRBJ1-2; 7 nucleotides line up with TRBD1. The CDR3 length is 15 residues. Germline V CDR1 and CDR2: ENHRY, SYGVKD. V dropped 2 bases and J dropped 8; count of bases not matched to a gene: 11. CDR3 sequence reads: CAISETPGQLQGYTF. The CDR3 DNA follows: TGTGCCATCAGTGAGACTCCGGGACAGCTACAGGGCTACACCTTC.

The rearrangement uses TRBV28 and TRBJ2-2; D assignment may be TRBD1 or TRBD2 (5 bases each). The CDR3 totals 16 residues. Germline V gene sequence: CDR1 MDHEN, CDR2 SYDVKM. Trimming shortened V by 9 bases and J by 0 bases, and 17 bases separated the two germline ends. The CDR3: CASSGRGRPNTGELFF. The CDR3 DNA follows: TGTGCCAGTTCCGGCCGGGGCAGACCGAACACCGGGGAGCTGTTTTTT.

The chain carries TRBV5-4 and TRBJ1-2; TRBD1 might be the D (5 bases). V lost 4 bases and J 6 bases, leaving 13 bases between the germline ends. Germline V gives CDR1 SGHNT, CDR2 YYREEE (reference sequence). The CDR3 covers 13 residues. In DNA form, the CDR3 reads TGTGCCAGCAGCCCGTGGGGGTCCGATGGCTACACCTTC. Its translation: CASSPWGSDGYTF. The full variable domain, in which reference TRBV5-4 and TRBJ1-2 provide the parts outside the CDR3, is ETGVTQSPTHLIKTRGQQVTLRCSSQSGHNTVSWYQQALGQGPQFIFQYYREEENGRGNFPPRFSGLQFPNYSSELNVNALELDDSALYLCASSPWGSDGYTFGSGTRLTVV.

This clone was seen only a few times. The chain recombines TRBV6-1 with TRBJ1-2; D is unclear. CDR1 is MNHNS and CDR2 is SASEGT in the germline V gene. V was clipped by 2 bases and J by 2 bases, with 12 bases between them. This CDR3 is built from 15 residues. The DNA of the CDR3 is TGTGCCAGCAGTGAATTTAGAGTAACAAACTATGGCTACACCTTC. It codes for CASSEFRVTNYGYTF.

This chain connects TRBV9 to TRBJ2-1; 12 bases fit TRBD2. The V segment lost 4 bases and the J segment 7 bases; nucleotides outside the gene matches: 12. CDR1 is SGDLS and CDR2 is YYNGEE in the germline V gene. This CDR3 contains 17 residues. CDR3 coding DNA: TGTGCCAGCAGCCAGGGGGCTAGCGGGAGGGCCGGGAATGAGCAGTTCTTC. Encoded protein: CASSQGASGRAGNEQFF.

The rearrangement joins TRBV12-2 to TRBJ2-1; TRBD2 was called by the table and not checked on the DNA. TRBV12-2 is deemed a pseudogene. The CDR3 loop spans 14 amino acids. CDR3 loop: CASRLGRTNNEQFF. The CDR3 DNA reads TGTGCAAGTCGCTTAGGTCGGACTAACAATGAGCAGTTCTTC.

V is TRBV5-1 and J is TRBJ2-5; 10 bases map to TRBD2. The CDR3 totals 16 residues. The V gene end was trimmed by 1 base and the J gene end by 5 bases; junction bases not matched to a gene: 8. CDR1 and CDR2 (germline): SGHRS, YFSETQ. The CDR3: CASSLWNSGRMETQYF. CDR3 coding DNA: TGCGCCAGCAGCTTGTGGAATAGCGGGAGGATGGAGACCCAGTACTTC.

Only one count was recorded for this clone. The genes are TRBV6-5 and TRBJ2-7; 13 bases fit TRBD2. Germline V gene lookup returns CDR1 MNHEY and CDR2 SVGAGI. J was trimmed by 7 bases and V by 5 bases; bases with no gene match: 5. This CDR3 is built from 14 residues. The CDR3 reads CASSIRGLAGEQYF. The CDR3 bases are TGTGCCAGCAGTATCCGGGGACTAGCGGGGGAGCAGTACTTC.

The chain is built from TRBV10-3 and TRBJ1-6; unclear D gene. V shed 3 bases and J shed 8 bases, with 8 bases lying between them. Germline loops: CDR1 ENHRY, CDR2 SYGVKD. This CDR3 is built from 13 residues. The CDR3 loop is CAISERTYSPLHF. The CDR3 nucleotides are TGTGCCATCAGTGAACGGACCTATTCACCCCTCCACTTT.

The chain links TRBV5-4 to TRBJ2-7; 11 positions match TRBD2. Unmatched junction bases numbered 7, after V lost 0 bases and J lost 2 bases. Germline V CDR1 and CDR2: SGHNT, YYREEE (reference sequence). The CDR3 consists of 17 residues. The CDR3 nucleotides are TGTGCCAGCAGCTTGGGTCTAGCGGGAGGAGGGGCCTACGAGCAGTACTTC. Translation: CASSLGLAGGGAYEQYF.

The chain employs TRBV5-4 and TRBJ1-5; D gene unclear. Looked up from germline, CDR1 is SGHNT and CDR2 is YYREEE (reference sequence). Trimming pared 0 bases from V and 3 bases from J, leaving 13 bases between. The CDR3 is made up of 16 amino acids. The CDR3 here is CASSLGPWSHNQPQHF. DNA for the CDR3: TGTGCCAGCAGCTTGGGGCCTTGGTCCCACAATCAGCCCCAGCATTTT.

CDR3 bases: TGTGCCAGCAGTGAATATCTCTACAATGAGCAGTTCTTC. Protein sequence: CASSEYLYNEQFF. The chain combines TRBV25-1 with TRBJ2-1; D unresolved. The CDR3 length is 13 residues. The V and J ends lost 0 bases and 3 bases respectively, with 3 bases between them. Germline-derived CDR1 and CDR2 are MGHDK and SYGVNS.